Each of the 5 T cell receptor beta chains below was sequenced from the same sample in a study of CXCR4 blockade with PD-1 therapy in pancreatic cancer. Sequenced by immunoSEQ multiplex PCR; TCRdb stores in-frame clones only, minus some. The data contain 3,500 or so clones, 45% to 50% of them singletons. Sequenced sample: tumor tissue. Receptor source: a human donor with pancreatic ductal adenocarcinoma.

The chain has TRBV9 and TRBJ2-4; a possible D gene is TRBD1 (5 bases). The CDR3 extends over 13 amino acids. CDR1 is SGDLS, CDR2 YYNGEE, per germline. The V end was cut by 5 bases, the J end by 15 bases, with 21 bases between. CDR3 DNA sequence: TGTGCCAGCAGTGAACAAAGCAGAGCAGGGTTGTACTTC. Translation: CASSEQSRAGLYF.

CDR3 amino acids: CASTLAGGPLNTGELFF. As DNA, the CDR3 is TGTGCCAGCACCCTAGCGGGAGGCCCCTTAAACACCGGGGAGCTGTTTTTT. The rearrangement links TRBV9 to TRBJ2-2, with 11 bases identical to TRBD2. The V segment lost 6 bases and the J segment 2 bases; nucleotides outside the gene matches: 9. Germline V gene lookup returns CDR1 SGDLS and CDR2 YYNGEE. The CDR3 is made up of 17 amino acids.

This clone ranks as large. V and J are TRBV18 and TRBJ2-1, with 9 bases fitting TRBD2. CDR3 length equals 16 residues. Germline-derived CDR1 and CDR2 are KGHSH and LQKENI. Losses at the gene ends were 0 bases for V and 4 bases for J; bases not matched to a gene: 4. Here the CDR3 reads CASSPPKAGGYNEQFF. CDR3 coding DNA: TGTGCCAGCTCACCACCTAAAGCGGGAGGATACAATGAGCAGTTCTTC.

This clone has just a few counts. The chain carries TRBV6-8 and TRBJ1-1, with a possible D match to TRBD1 (6 bases). Germline V CDR1 and CDR2: MNHGY, SAAAGT. Trimming took off 7 bases at V and 2 bases at J, with 11 bases between the two ends. CDR3 length: 13 amino acids. CDR3 sequence: CASMKTGNTEAFF. The CDR3 DNA is TGTGCCAGCATGAAGACAGGTAACACTGAAGCTTTCTTT.

The chain is built from TRBV8-2 and TRBJ1-4. TRBV8-2 is described as a pseudogene. There are 14 residues in the CDR3. The CDR3 DNA reads as TGTGCCAGCAGTTTCTCCGGGGCTAATGAAAAACTGTTTTTT. Translated: CASSFSGANEKLFF.